This T cell receptor (beta chain) was identified during a study of blood T cell repertoires in COVID-19. Assay used: immunoSEQ multiplex PCR; TCRdb lists only in-frame clones, some missing. The top ten clones hold about 4% of a sample with tens of thousands of clones, 80% to 90% of them seen once. This clonotype originated in a woman in her thirties or forties with acute COVID-19. The sequencing input was PBMCs or T cells enriched from blood (not recorded which).

The CDR3 DNA follows: TGTGCCAGCACCACAGGAAGTTTCGAGCCCCAGCATTTT. Amino acid sequence: CASTTGSFEPQHF. The chain links TRBV2 to TRBJ1-5, with D possibly being TRBD1 (5 bases). Trimming took off 7 bases at V and 8 bases at J, with 15 bases between the two ends. The CDR3 covers 13 residues. Per germline, CDR1 SNHLY and CDR2 FYNNEI.